What follows are 32 T cell receptor beta chains derived from one specimen sequenced in a study of T cell responses to AZD1222 COVID-19 vaccine. The protocol was immunoSEQ multiplex PCR, while the TCRdb copy is restricted to in-frame clones and leaves out a portion. The sample yields roughly 150,000 clones, roughly 90% seen once. Specimen: peripheral blood, collected 28 days after the second AZD1222 dose. Receptors were obtained from an adult who received the AZD1222 COVID-19 vaccine.

The chain is built from TRBV7-9 and TRBJ2-3; a weak D match, TRBD2 (5 bases). The CDR3 contains 15 residues. CDR1 is SEHNR and CDR2 is FQNEAQ in the germline V gene (reference sequence). V was shortened by 8 bases and J by 1 base, with 16 bases between the two germline ends. CDR3 residues: CASGLSDLRTDTQYF. The DNA for the CDR3 is TGTGCCAGCGGACTTTCCGACCTCCGCACAGATACGCAGTATTTT.

The rearrangement uses TRBV5-1 and TRBJ2-3, with D perhaps matching TRBD1 (6 bases). This CDR3 comprises 16 residues. CDR1 and CDR2 from the germline V gene are SGHRS and YFSETQ. Trimming removed 4 bases at V and 3 bases at J, with 18 bases between. The CDR3 sequence: CASSQDPGQGTDTQYF. As DNA, the CDR3 is TGCGCCAGCAGCCAGGATCCGGGACAAGGGACAGATACGCAGTATTTT.

The chain uses TRBV7-2 and TRBJ1-1, with D maybe TRBD1 (5 bases). Germline loops: CDR1 SGHTA, CDR2 FQGNSA. Trimming shortened V by 1 base and J by 9 bases, and 9 bases separated the two germline ends. This CDR3 has 12 amino acids. The CDR3 sequence: CASSLVGVQAFF. DNA of the CDR3: TGTGCCAGCAGCTTAGTGGGGGTGCAAGCTTTCTTT.

This chain uses TRBV18 with TRBJ2-5, with a weak D call TRBD1 (7 bases). CDR1 and CDR2 (germline): KGHSH, LQKENI. The ends were cut back, 3 bases at V and 3 bases at J, with 14 bases in the middle. The CDR3 totals 15 residues. CDR3 amino acids: CASSPGGGGEETQYF. CDR3 sequence (DNA): TGTGCCAGCTCACCCGGTGGAGGGGGCGAAGAGACCCAGTACTTC.

The V gene is TRBV9, the J gene TRBJ2-3; no clear D gene. The germline CDR1 and CDR2 sequences are SGDLS and YYNGEE. The CDR3 has 12 amino acids. Deletions cut 3 bases from V and 6 bases from J, with 8 bases between. The CDR3 loop reads CASSAHEDTQYF. In DNA form, the CDR3 reads TGTGCCAGCAGCGCCCACGAGGATACGCAGTATTTT.

This clone showed up just once. V usage is TRBV11-3 and J usage is TRBJ2-2, with no clear D. Per the germline V gene, CDR1 is SGHNT and CDR2 is YENEEA. With 2 bases removed from V and 0 bases from J, the gap between germline ends came to 7 bases. This CDR3 spans 15 amino acids. CDR3 coding DNA: TGTGCCAGCAGCTTAAACGGCCCGAACACCGGGGAGCTGTTTTTT. Encoded protein: CASSLNGPNTGELFF.

The chain employs TRBV4-2 and TRBJ1-1; 9 nucleotides agree with TRBD1. CDR3 length: 15 amino acids. V was clipped by 4 bases and J by 5 bases; unmatched bases: 8. Germline CDR1 LGHNA, CDR2 YNFKEQ. The CDR3 reads CASSRKGQGGTEAFF. The CDR3 nucleotides are TGTGCCAGCAGCCGCAAGGGACAGGGAGGGACTGAAGCTTTCTTT.

The chain carries TRBV18 and TRBJ1-4, with D uncertain. The CDR3 has 18 residues. Trimming cost V 3 bases and J 0 bases, with 17 bases left between them. Germline V gene sequence: CDR1 KGHSH, CDR2 LQKENI. The CDR3 loop reads CASSPLPPVSPTNEKLFF. The CDR3 bases are TGTGCCAGCTCACCTCTCCCTCCAGTGTCTCCAACTAATGAAAAACTGTTTTTT.

The chain is built from TRBV12-3 or TRBV12-4 and TRBJ2-1; D is unresolved. The CDR3 has 13 residues. Trimming took 3 bases from V and 6 from J, leaving 9 bases between them. CDR3: CASSFSLGNEQFF. Written as DNA, the CDR3 is TGTGCCAGCAGTTTTAGTTTGGGCAATGAGCAGTTCTTC.

The chain joins TRBV4-1 to TRBJ1-5; TRBD1 matches 7 bases. Unmatched junction bases numbered 2, after V lost 0 bases and J lost 3 bases. Germline-derived CDR1 and CDR2 are MGHRA and YSYEKL. The CDR3 covers 15 residues. The CDR3 loop is CASSQEDRYNQPQHF. CDR3 coding DNA: TGCGCCAGCAGCCAAGAGGACAGGTACAATCAGCCCCAGCATTTT.

This rearrangement joins TRBV19 to TRBJ2-3; D is unclear. V was pared by 9 bases and J by 11 bases, with 18 bases between. This CDR3 has 12 amino acids. Looked up from germline, CDR1 is LNHDA and CDR2 is SQIVND (reference sequence). Written as DNA, the CDR3 is TGTGCCAGCCCGTGCCGACTGTCCGGGCAGTATTTT. Encoded protein: CASPCRLSGQYF.

The chain is built from TRBV5-1 and TRBJ2-7; 8 bases are shared with TRBD1. From germline, CDR1 is SGHRS and CDR2 YFSETQ. The CDR3 is 16 residues long. Trimming removed 0 bases from V and 9 bases from J; junction bases left unmatched: 14. The CDR3 reads CASSLDRGTGQGMQYF. The CDR3 DNA follows: TGCGCCAGCAGCTTGGACCGGGGGACAGGACAGGGAATGCAGTACTTC.

The CDR3, as DNA: TGCGCCAGCAGCTTCGACACCAGGGCCGGCACCGGGGAGCTGTTTTTT. Translating it yields CASSFDTRAGTGELFF. The chain carries TRBV5-1 and TRBJ2-2; perhaps TRBD1 as D (5 bases). Per germline, CDR1 SGHRS and CDR2 YFSETQ. The CDR3 consists of 16 residues. V dropped 2 bases and J dropped 4 bases, with 15 bases sitting between them.

The chain links TRBV25-1 to TRBJ1-1; D is perhaps TRBD1 (6 bases). With 10 bases removed from V and 4 bases from J, the gap between germline ends came to 16 bases. Germline V lookup: CDR1 MGHDK, CDR2 SYGVNS. The CDR3 is 13 amino acids. DNA of the CDR3: TGTGCCACCAACCCCAGGGGAGGCACTGAAGCTTTCTTT. As protein: CATNPRGGTEAFF.

This chain connects TRBV2 to TRBJ2-5; 10 bases agree with TRBD2. V dropped 4 bases and J dropped 3; count of bases not matched to a gene: 11. Germline V gene lookup returns CDR1 SNHLY and CDR2 FYNNEI. This CDR3 spans 17 amino acids. The CDR3 spells CASSGQRGGPVEETQYF. The DNA for the CDR3 is TGTGCCAGCAGTGGCCAGCGGGGGGGCCCTGTTGAAGAGACCCAGTACTTC.

The sample holds one count of this clone. The junction departs from the called germline gene at one end, perhaps through a read error. The V gene is TRBV7-7, the J gene TRBJ2-7; the D gene is possibly TRBD1 (5 bases). This CDR3 comprises 17 residues. The V gene's germline CDR1 is SSHAT and CDR2 FNYEAQ (reference sequence). This CDR3 reads CASSSTEGALWSYEQYF. DNA of the CDR3: TGTGCTAGCAGCTCGACCGAAGGGGCCCTTTGGTCCTACGAGCAGTACTTC.

This chain uses TRBV5-1 with TRBJ1-3; TRBD1 is a possible D gene (6 bases). CDR3 length: 20 amino acids. Germline values: CDR1 SGHRS, CDR2 YFSETQ. Trimming left V 1 base short and J 0 bases short, with 23 bases between. CDR3: CASSLSPSTTGGLSGNTIYF. The CDR3 bases are TGCGCCAGCAGCTTGTCTCCAAGTACGACAGGTGGGCTCTCTGGAAACACCATATATTTT.

J is TRBJ2-7 and V is TRBV5-4, with a tentative D call TRBD2 (6 bases). V shed 1 base and J shed 3 bases, with 8 bases lying between them. The CDR3 spans 13 residues. Germline V gene sequence: CDR1 SGHNT, CDR2 YYREEE (reference sequence). CDR3 sequence (DNA): TGTGCCAGCAGCTTGCGGGGGAGCTACGAGCAGTACTTC. Translating gives CASSLRGSYEQYF.

The chain uses TRBV2 and TRBJ1-6; a possible D gene is TRBD1 (6 bases). The CDR3 has 13 amino acids. Germline V gene lookup returns CDR1 SNHLY and CDR2 FYNNEI. V was clipped by 4 bases and J by 10 bases, with 11 bases between them. CDR3 sequence: CASSGGGRSPLHF. CDR3 DNA: TGTGCCAGCAGTGGGGGGGGCAGATCACCCCTCCACTTT.

This clone was seen only once. The chain is built from TRBV9 and TRBJ2-2, with a weak D call TRBD1 (7 bases). The CDR3 is 16 residues long. CDR1 is SGDLS and CDR2 is YYNGEE in the germline V gene. Trimming shortened V by 3 bases and J by 2 bases, and 14 bases separated the two germline ends. The CDR3 sequence is CASSGRGEKNTGELFF. The DNA for the CDR3 is TGTGCCAGCAGCGGCAGGGGGGAGAAAAACACCGGGGAGCTGTTTTTT.

The chain employs TRBV19 and TRBJ2-4; no reliable D call. V gave up 8 bases and J gave up 3 bases, with 17 bases separating them. This CDR3 contains 15 residues. The germline CDR1 and CDR2 sequences are LNHDA and SQIVND (reference sequence). The CDR3 loop reads CASRRVLFGKNIQYF. CDR3 DNA sequence: TGTGCCAGTCGTAGGGTGCTATTTGGCAAAAACATTCAGTACTTC.

This chain joins TRBV4-2 and TRBJ1-1; D is unresolved. Per the germline V gene, CDR1 is LGHNA and CDR2 is YNFKEQ. Trimming pared 0 bases from V and 10 bases from J, leaving 0 bases between. CDR3 length equals 9 residues. In nucleotides, the CDR3 is TGTGCCAGCAGCCAAGAAGCTTTCTTT. Translating it yields CASSQEAFF.

The CDR3 nucleotides are TGTGCCAGTAGTATAGGGTTTTTCCTCCTTTTTAGGACACCCTACGAGCAGTACTTC. It yields the protein CASSIGFFLLFRTPYEQYF. The chain employs TRBV19 and TRBJ2-7; tentative D call: TRBD1 (5 bases). The length of the CDR3 is 19 residues. The germline V gene encodes CDR1 LNHDA and CDR2 SQIVND (reference sequence). Trimming removed 1 base from V and 2 bases from J, with 24 bases in between.

The chain links TRBV5-1 to TRBJ1-2; D unresolved. With 0 bases removed from V and 6 bases from J, the gap between germline ends came to 9 bases. Looked up from germline, CDR1 is SGHRS and CDR2 is YFSETQ. CDR3 length: 13 amino acids. The CDR3 protein is CASSLEGPHGYTF. The CDR3 DNA follows: TGCGCCAGCAGCTTGGAAGGGCCCCATGGCTACACCTTC.

This clone was found once. The chain combines TRBV10-3 with TRBJ1-3; a possible D gene is TRBD1 (6 bases). The CDR3 totals 13 residues. Looked up from germline, CDR1 is ENHRY and CDR2 is SYGVKD. The V end lost 7 bases, the J end lost 2 bases, and 9 bases lay between the germline ends. The CDR3 loop reads CAIKGGTGNTIYF. CDR3 nucleotide sequence: TGTGCCATCAAAGGGGGGACTGGAAACACCATATATTTT.

This sequence joins TRBV27 and TRBJ2-1, with D possibly being TRBD2 (5 bases). The CDR3 covers 17 residues. V gave up 4 bases and J gave up 2 bases, with 18 bases separating them. Germline CDR1 reads MNHEY; CDR2 reads SMNVEV (reference sequence). For the CDR3, the DNA is TGTGCCAGCAGTTGGCTCACCGGGGATACAACCTACAATGAGCAGTTCTTC. Its translation is CASSWLTGDTTYNEQFF.

The rearrangement uses TRBV19 and TRBJ2-6; no clear D. V lost 5 bases, J lost 0 bases, and 8 bases lay in between. This CDR3 region has 15 residues. Germline values: CDR1 LNHDA, CDR2 SQIVND (reference sequence). The CDR3 is CASSGLDSGANVLTF. Written as DNA, the CDR3 is TGTGCCAGTAGTGGGCTTGACTCTGGGGCCAACGTCCTGACTTTC.

This clone was observed a few times. The V gene is TRBV18, the J gene TRBJ1-2, with D tentatively TRBD1 (5 bases). This CDR3 has 14 residues. Trimming shortened V by 3 bases and J by 3 bases, and 11 bases separated the two germline ends. The germline gives CDR1 KGHSH, CDR2 LQKENI. CDR3 bases: TGTGCCAGCTCACCGAGAGGACAAGACTATGGCTACACCTTC. Its translation is CASSPRGQDYGYTF.

This clone was recorded a few times. The rearrangement joins TRBV5-1 to TRBJ1-1; D remains ambiguous. Between the trimmed V and J ends, which lost 4 bases and 6 bases, there was a span of 10 bases. CDR1 is SGHRS, CDR2 YFSETQ, per germline. This CDR3 contains 12 residues. The CDR3 sequence: CASSPFGAEAFF. The CDR3 DNA reads TGCGCCAGCAGCCCCTTTGGGGCTGAAGCTTTCTTT.

V usage is TRBV3-1 (or the pseudogene TRBV3-2) and J usage is TRBJ2-3; 8 nucleotides match TRBD2. V shed 0 bases and J 4 bases; nucleotides not matched to a gene: 9. This CDR3 is built from 17 residues. Germline CDR1 is LGHDT and CDR2 is YNNKEL (reference sequence). DNA of the CDR3: TGTGCCAGCAGCCAAGAGGAGACTAGCGAGGTCCCAGATACGCAGTATTTT. It is translated as CASSQEETSEVPDTQYF.

This chain uses TRBV7-9 with TRBJ2-3; 8 nucleotides agree with TRBD1. The CDR3 length is 18 residues. Germline CDR1 SEHNR, CDR2 FQNEAQ (reference sequence). With 5 bases clipped from V and 1 base from J, the junction kept 14 bases outside the gene matches. CDR3 in amino acids: CASSRGQGGGRGTDTQYF. The DNA of the CDR3 is TGTGCCAGCAGCCGCGGACAGGGTGGGGGTCGAGGCACAGATACGCAGTATTTT.

The CDR3 region is CASSLRLATGEEKLFF. Written as DNA, the CDR3 is TGTGCCAGCAGCTTAAGGTTGGCGACAGGGGAAGAAAAACTGTTTTTT. The chain couples TRBV7-9 to TRBJ1-4; 8 nucleotides line up with TRBD1. Looked up from germline, CDR1 is SEHNR and CDR2 is FQNEAQ (reference sequence). The CDR3 length is 16 residues. The V gene end was trimmed by 2 bases and the J gene end by 8 bases; junction bases not matched to a gene: 10.